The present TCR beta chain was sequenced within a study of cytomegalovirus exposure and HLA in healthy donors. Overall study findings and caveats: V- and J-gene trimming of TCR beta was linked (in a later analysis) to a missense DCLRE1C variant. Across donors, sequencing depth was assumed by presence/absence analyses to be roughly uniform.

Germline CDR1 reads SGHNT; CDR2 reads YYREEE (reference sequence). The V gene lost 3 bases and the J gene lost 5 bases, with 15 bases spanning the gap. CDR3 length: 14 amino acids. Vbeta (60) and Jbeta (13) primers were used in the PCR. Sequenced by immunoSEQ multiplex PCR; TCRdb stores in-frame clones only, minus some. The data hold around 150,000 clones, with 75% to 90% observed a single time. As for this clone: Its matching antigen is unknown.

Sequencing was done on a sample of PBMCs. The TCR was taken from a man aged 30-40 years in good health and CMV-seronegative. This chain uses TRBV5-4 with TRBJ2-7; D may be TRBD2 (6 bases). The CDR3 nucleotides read TGTGCCAGCAGCTCTGGCGGGGTTTGGAACGAGCAGTACTTC. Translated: CASSSGGVWNEQYF.